This T cell receptor beta chain is drawn from a study of glioma-infiltrating T cells. Trimming shortened V by 0 bases and J by 0 bases, and 14 bases separated the two germline ends. There are 17 residues in the CDR3. The V gene's germline CDR1 is SGHTA and CDR2 FQGNSA. Using RNA template, CDR3s of TCR alpha and beta were amplified with iRepertoire arm-PCR. TCRdb re-called the multiplex PCR reads with MiXCR, one entry per CDR3 protein. The sample lists about 130,000 distinct CDR3 sequences, under 25% seen once, with 25% to 30% in the top ten. This clonotype was counted only a few times. The rearrangement uses TRBV7-2 and TRBJ2-5; the D gene is possibly TRBD1 (5 bases). The receptor's source is a human donor with low-grade glioma or glioblastoma, undergoing nonglioma brain surgery, or in good health (not recorded which). Input material: glioma tissue, nonneoplastic brain tissue, or PBMCs (not recorded which). CDR3 residues: CASSLAWAPTDQETQYF. The CDR3 nucleotides read TGTGCCAGCAGCTTAGCCTGGGCCCCGACAGACCAAGAGACCCAGTACTTC.